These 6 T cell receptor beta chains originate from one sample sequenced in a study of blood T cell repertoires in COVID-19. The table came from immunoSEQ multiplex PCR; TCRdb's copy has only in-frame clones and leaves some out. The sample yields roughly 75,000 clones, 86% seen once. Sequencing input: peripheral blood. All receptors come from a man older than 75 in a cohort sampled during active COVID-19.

The CDR3 spells CASSQVGGGRYEQYF. The CDR3 DNA reads TGTGCCAGCAGCCAAGTTGGCGGGGGTAGATACGAGCAGTACTTC. J is TRBJ2-7 and V is TRBV3-1 (or the pseudogene TRBV3-2); 7 bases agree with TRBD2. Germline V gene sequence: CDR1 LGHDT, CDR2 YNNKEL (reference sequence). This CDR3 has 15 residues. V shed 1 base and J 4 bases; nucleotides not matched to a gene: 7.

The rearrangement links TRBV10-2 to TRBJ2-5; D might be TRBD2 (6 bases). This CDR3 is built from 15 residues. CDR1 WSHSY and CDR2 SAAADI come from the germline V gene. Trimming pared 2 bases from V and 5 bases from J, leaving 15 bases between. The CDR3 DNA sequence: TGCGCCAGCAGTGAGCGTGTGGAGGGTTTCGAGACCCAGTACTTC. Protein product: CASSERVEGFETQYF.

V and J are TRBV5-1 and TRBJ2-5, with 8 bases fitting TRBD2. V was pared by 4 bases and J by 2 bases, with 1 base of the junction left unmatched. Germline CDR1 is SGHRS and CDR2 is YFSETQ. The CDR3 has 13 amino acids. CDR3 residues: CASSPSGQETQYF. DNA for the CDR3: TGCGCCAGCAGCCCTAGCGGGCAAGAGACCCAGTACTTC.

The CDR3 loop is CASSLAPESNEQFF. CDR3 nucleotide sequence: TGTGCCAGCAGTTTAGCCCCTGAGTCCAATGAGCAGTTCTTC. The chain employs TRBV27 and TRBJ2-1; unclear D gene. Germline-derived CDR1 and CDR2 are MNHEY and SMNVEV (reference sequence). V was shortened by 2 bases and J by 6 bases, with 11 bases between the two germline ends. The CDR3 length is 14 residues.

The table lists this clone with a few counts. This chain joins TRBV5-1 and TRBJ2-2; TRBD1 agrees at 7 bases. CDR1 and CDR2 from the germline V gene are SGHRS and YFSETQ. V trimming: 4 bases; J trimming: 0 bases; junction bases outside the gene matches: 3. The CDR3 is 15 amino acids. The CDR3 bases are TGCGCCAGCAGCGTGGACAGGTCGAACACCGGGGAGCTGTTTTTT. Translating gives CASSVDRSNTGELFF.

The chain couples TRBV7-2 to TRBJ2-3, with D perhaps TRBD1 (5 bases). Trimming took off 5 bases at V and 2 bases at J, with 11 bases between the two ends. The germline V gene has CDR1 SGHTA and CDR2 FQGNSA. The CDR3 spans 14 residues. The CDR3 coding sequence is TGTGCCAGCAGCACCGACAGTAACACAGATACGCAGTATTTT. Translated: CASSTDSNTDTQYF.